This T cell receptor beta chain was retrieved from a study of tumour-infiltrating T cells in Burkitt lymphoma. Turning to the study itself: Survival, overall and progression-free, tracked with productive clonality.

V dropped 5 bases and J dropped 0 bases, with 9 bases sitting between them. The CDR3 spans 14 residues. Germline lookup yields CDR1 SGHRS and CDR2 YFSETQ. This clone was counted a few times. The protocol was immunoSEQ multiplex PCR, while the TCRdb copy is restricted to in-frame clones and leaves out a portion. The sample carries some 5,900 clones, roughly 16% recorded once. This clonotype originated in a human donor with diffuse large B-cell lymphoma. The sample was tumor tissue. This rearrangement joins TRBV5-1 to TRBJ2-1; either TRBD1 or TRBD2 may fit D (6 bases each). Here the CDR3 DNA reads TGCGCCAGCAGAGAGGGGGGCTCCTACAATGAGCAGTTCTTC. Its protein is CASREGGSYNEQFF.